A selection of T cell receptor beta chains follows, all from one sample in a study of CD8 T cells in ankylosing spondylitis. From the 5' RACE reads, TCRdb called clonotypes with MiXCR, one entry per CDR3 protein. This sample has under 450,000 distinct CDR3 sequences, with approximately 20% found just once. The material sequenced was blood, either unsorted or a sorted T cell fraction (not recorded which). The receptors stem from a male donor with ankylosing spondylitis or in good health (not recorded which). Each CDR3 is given with its conserved first and last residue. Each record gives: clone size, V gene, J gene, D gene, CDR3 DNA, CDR3 protein. The D gene is left open where the match is weak. Size is omitted from some rows. Given values are once, few, many or a class for expanded clones.

>few|TRBV7-8|TRBJ2-2|-
TGTGCCAGCAGCGAAAACAGGGCGGGGGAGCTGTTTTTT
CASSENRAGELFF
>few|TRBV28|TRBJ2-1|-
TGTGCCAGCAGCCTGACGGACCTTTCCTACAATGAGCAGTTCTTC
CASSLTDLSYNEQFF
>few|TRBV7-6|TRBJ2-7|TRBD1
TGTGCCAGCAGCTTATACGGGGACAGGGTGTGGGAGCAGTACTTC
CASSLYGDRVWEQYF
>-|TRBV10-3|TRBJ1-2|-
TGTGCCATCAGTGAGGGTGGGATCTATGGCTACACCTTC
CAISEGGIYGYTF
>few|TRBV12-3/TRBV12-4|TRBJ2-3|TRBD2
TGTGCCAGCCGCCCCGGTGCGGGACTAGCTGTCGGTACGCAGTATTTT
CASRPGAGLAVGTQYF
>-|TRBV11-2|TRBJ2-7|TRBD1
TGTGCCAGCAGCTTAGTTACAGGGGGCCACGAGCAGTACTTC
CASSLVTGGHEQYF
>-|TRBV12-3/TRBV12-4|TRBJ2-3|TRBD2
TGTGCCAGCAGTCTCGGGACTAGCGGGGCCCCTGGCGTTGATACGCAGTATTTT
CASSLGTSGAPGVDTQYF
>few|TRBV5-5|TRBJ2-7|-
TGTGCCAGCAGCTTGGCCGGGAGTTTGGGCGAGCAGTACTTC
CASSLAGSLGEQYF
>-|TRBV5-6|TRBJ2-1|-
TGTGCCAGCAGCTTGGTGTTGATTAGGGGCCACAATGAGCAGTTCTTC
CASSLVLIRGHNEQFF
>many|TRBV12-3/TRBV12-4|TRBJ2-2|-
TGTGCCAGCAGTTCCGGGGCCCGCGGGGAGCTGTTTTTT
CASSSGARGELFF
>few|TRBV12-3/TRBV12-4|TRBJ2-2|-
TGTGCCAGCAGTAAGGCGCCGACCGGGGAGCTGTTTTTT
CASSKAPTGELFF
>few|TRBV12-3/TRBV12-4|TRBJ1-1|-
TGTGCCAGCAGTCTCAGACAGGACATGAACACTGAAGCTTTCTTT
CASSLRQDMNTEAFF
>-|TRBV4-2|TRBJ1-6|TRBD1
TGTGCCAGCAGCCAAGATAGCGGACAGGGGTACTCACCCCTCCACTTT
CASSQDSGQGYSPLHF
>few|TRBV4-2|TRBJ2-7|-
TGTGCCAGCAGCCGGACAGTTACCTACGAGCAGTACTTC
CASSRTVTYEQYF
>few|TRBV4-1|TRBJ2-3|-
TGCGCCAGCAGCCAAGTTTACGACAGTCCCACAGATACGCAGTATTTT
CASSQVYDSPTDTQYF
>-|TRBV20-1|TRBJ1-1|TRBD1
TGCAGTGCTTGGGACAGGGTTGGAGACACTGAAGCTTTCTTT
CSAWDRVGDTEAFF
>-|TRBV15|TRBJ2-2|-
TGTGCCACCAGCAGAGCTACGACGGGTTCCGGGGAGCTGTTTTTT
CATSRATTGSGELFF
>few|TRBV20-1|TRBJ2-2|-
TGCAGTCCAGACGGGGAGCTGTTTTTT
CSPDGELFF
>-|TRBV28|TRBJ2-7|-
TGTGCCAGCAGTTTTTTCGAGGCCTACGAGCAGTACTTC
CASSFFEAYEQYF
>-|TRBV20-1|TRBJ2-1|TRBD2
TGCAGTGCTAGAAAACGAGGGGCGGGGGGGGTTGAGCAGTTCTTC
CSARKRGAGGVEQFF
>-|TRBV7-9|TRBJ2-1|-
TGTGCCAGCAGCTTTTCGGGGACGCTGAGTGATGAGCAGTTCTTC
CASSFSGTLSDEQFF
>-|TRBV3-1|TRBJ2-3|TRBD2
TGTGCCAGCAGCCAAGTGACAAATAGGGGACTAGCGGAAAGCACAGATACGCAGTATTTT
CASSQVTNRGLAESTDTQYF
>few|TRBV5-5|TRBJ1-1|-
TGTGCCAGCAGCAAAACACAGGGTAACGCTGAAGCTTTCTTT
CASSKTQGNAEAFF
>-|TRBV29-1|TRBJ2-5|-
TGCAGCGTGGGGAGGACAGGTCGTTGGGAGACCCAGTACTTC
CSVGRTGRWETQYF
>many|TRBV12-3/TRBV12-4|TRBJ2-7|TRBD1
TGTGCCAGCAGTTTCAAGGACAGGGAACCCTACGAGCAGTACTTC
CASSFKDREPYEQYF
>many|TRBV5-1|TRBJ2-4|TRBD1
TGCGCCAGCAGCCCCCTGACAGGGGTGGGAAACATTCAGTACTTC
CASSPLTGVGNIQYF
>-|TRBV10-3|TRBJ2-1|-
TGTGCCATCAGTGTAGGACAGCCGATGTACAATGAGCAGTTCTTC
CAISVGQPMYNEQFF
>-|TRBV7-6|TRBJ2-1|-
TGTGCCAGCAGCTTAGCCAGGGACTACAATGAGCAGTTCTTC
CASSLARDYNEQFF
>-|TRBV20-1|TRBJ2-7|-
TGCAGTGCTAGAGGCGTAGGCCGGGGATACGAGCAGTACTTC
CSARGVGRGYEQYF
>few|TRBV7-9|TRBJ2-1|-
TGTGCCAGCAGCTTCCTACCCCCCAATGAGCAGTTCTTC
CASSFLPPNEQFF
>few|TRBV30|TRBJ2-7|-
TGTGCCTGGAGTGAAAGGACTACCTACGAGCAGTACTTC
CAWSERTTYEQYF
>few|TRBV20-1|TRBJ1-3|-
TGCAGTGCTAGAGTCGGTACACTTAGGGAGGCAAACACCATATATTTT
CSARVGTLREANTIYF
>-|TRBV20-1|TRBJ2-7|-
TGCAGTGCGCTTGGGACATCTAGCTCCTACGAGCAGTACTTC
CSALGTSSSYEQYF
>many|TRBV2|TRBJ2-1|-
TGTGCCAGCAGTGGAGGCAATGAGCAGTTCTTC
CASSGGNEQFF
>-|TRBV30|TRBJ2-3|TRBD2
TGTGCCTGGAGTGTACAAGCGGGGGGAAACACAGATACGCAGTATTTT
CAWSVQAGGNTDTQYF
>-|TRBV15|TRBJ2-7|-
TGTGCCACCAGCAGAGATCACAGGAGACAGAGCAATTACGAGCAGTACTTC
CATSRDHRRQSNYEQYF
>-|TRBV27|TRBJ1-3|-
TGTGCCAGCAGTTTTGGAAACACCATATATTTT
CASSFGNTIYF
>once|TRBV6-2/TRBV6-3|TRBJ2-2|-
TGTGCCAGCAGTTACTCCCCAGGGGCCACCGGGGAGCTGTTTTTT
CASSYSPGATGELFF
>few|TRBV6-2/TRBV6-3|TRBJ2-2|TRBD2
TGTGCCAGCCTTTCAACTAGCGGGGGGCCCACGAACACCGGGGAGCTGTTTTTT
CASLSTSGGPTNTGELFF
>-|TRBV24-1|TRBJ2-7|-
TGTGCCACCAGTGATTTAGTAGGGGGCGAGCAGTACTTC
CATSDLVGGEQYF
>-|TRBV5-1|TRBJ2-7|-
TGCGCCAGCAGCTTGGATCGGACAGCTCCCTACGAGCAGTACTTC
CASSLDRTAPYEQYF
>-|TRBV30|TRBJ2-7|-
TGTGCCTGGAGTGCACCCCTGAGGGATACCTACGAGCAGTACTTC
CAWSAPLRDTYEQYF
>few|TRBV6-1|TRBJ1-4|TRBD1
TGTGCCAGCAGTGACCCCGGGACAGGGGAGGAAAAACTGTTTTTT
CASSDPGTGEEKLFF
>few|TRBV9|TRBJ2-2|TRBD1
TGTGCCAGCAGCGAGACAGGGACAGGGACCCCCACCGGGGAGCTGTTTTTT
CASSETGTGTPTGELFF
>few|TRBV2|TRBJ2-1|-
TGTGCCAGCAGTGTAAGGGGGACTAACTACAATGAGCAGTTCTTC
CASSVRGTNYNEQFF
>few|TRBV10-3|TRBJ2-7|-
TGTGCCATCAGCAAGAAGTGGGACTCCGACTACGAGCAGTACTTC
CAISKKWDSDYEQYF
>-|TRBV11-2|TRBJ2-1|-
TGTGCCAGCAGCTACGGGGCTATACCCAATGAGCAGTTCTTC
CASSYGAIPNEQFF
>few|TRBV12-3/TRBV12-4|TRBJ2-3|TRBD2
TGTGCCAGCAGACCCGGACTAGCGGGGGGCTCCACAGATACGCAGTATTTT
CASRPGLAGGSTDTQYF
>few|TRBV5-6|TRBJ2-7|-
TGTGCCAGCAGCTTGGTACAGGGACGCTCCTACGAGCAGTACTTC
CASSLVQGRSYEQYF
>-|TRBV20-1|TRBJ1-1|-
TGCAGTGCTAGAGGGTGGGCGGGGACTGAAGCTTTCTTT
CSARGWAGTEAFF
>-|TRBV29-1|TRBJ2-1|TRBD1
TGCAGCGTTGAAAGGGACAGGGACTACAATGAGCAGTTCTTC
CSVERDRDYNEQFF